This T cell receptor beta chain originates from a study of T cells after yellow fever vaccination. Study as a whole: With SMART-Seq v4 Ultra Low Input, the fractions containing low cell numbers were prepared. Study results and caveats: Re-detected after boosting: most primary clones, 95% to 98% of CD4 and 80% to 90% of CD8.

Trimming took off 3 bases at V and 9 bases at J, with 7 bases between the two ends. The CDR3 totals 11 residues. Germline CDR1 and CDR2: MGHDK and SYGVNS. The TCR cDNA carried a universal primer site and UMIs from 5'RACE template switching. TCRdb re-analysed the 5' RACE reads in MiXCR, keeping a single row per CDR3 protein. The table has about 580,000 distinct CDR3 sequences, about 15% seen once. On this clonotype itself: The antigen remains unidentified.

The chain links TRBV25-1 to TRBJ2-3; D not certain. The sequences come from PBMCs, collected around 5 days after the first yellow fever vaccination. The clonotype was recovered from a man between 18 and 29 years old who received the YFV17D yellow fever vaccine. CDR3 region: CASSDFNTQYF. Here the CDR3 DNA reads TGTGCCAGCAGTGATTTCAACACGCAGTATTTT.